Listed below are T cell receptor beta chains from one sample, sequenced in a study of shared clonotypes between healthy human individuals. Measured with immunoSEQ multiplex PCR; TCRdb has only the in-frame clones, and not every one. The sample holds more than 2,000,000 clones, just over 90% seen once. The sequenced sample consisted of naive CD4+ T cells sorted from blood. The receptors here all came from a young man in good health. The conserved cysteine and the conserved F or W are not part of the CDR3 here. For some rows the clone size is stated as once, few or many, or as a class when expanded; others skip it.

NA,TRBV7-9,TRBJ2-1,ASSLERSGGYNEQF
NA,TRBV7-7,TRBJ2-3,ASSPGGPPDTQY
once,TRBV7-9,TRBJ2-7,ASSLGRETYEQY
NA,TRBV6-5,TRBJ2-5,ASSYRQSGETQY
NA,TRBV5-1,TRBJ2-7,ASSLAEQGQEQY
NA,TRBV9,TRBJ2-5,ASSGRGGETQY
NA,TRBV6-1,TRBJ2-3,ASSEGRSTDTQY
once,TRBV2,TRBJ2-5,ASSVRDRGQETQY
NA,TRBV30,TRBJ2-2,ACGFLDAGELF
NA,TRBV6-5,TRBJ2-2,ASRRPTANTGELF
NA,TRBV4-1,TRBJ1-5,ASSQANLGHTMSNQPQH
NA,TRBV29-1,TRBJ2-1,SVGGPAGGTNEQF
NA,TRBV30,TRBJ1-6,AWTRPGRDLWYNSPLH
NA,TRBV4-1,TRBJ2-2,ASSRLPGQFTGELF
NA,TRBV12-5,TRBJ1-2,ASGLGRGNRT
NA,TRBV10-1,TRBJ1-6,ASSVQGAGSPLH
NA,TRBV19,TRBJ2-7,ASSQGQVTEQY
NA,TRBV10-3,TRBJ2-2,ATGTGDTGELF
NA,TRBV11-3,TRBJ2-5,ASSSAVRETQY
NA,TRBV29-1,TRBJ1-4,SVKQGWNEKLF
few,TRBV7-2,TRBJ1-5,ASSLVGQGINQPQH
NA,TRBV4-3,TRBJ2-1,ASSQETSGYNEQF
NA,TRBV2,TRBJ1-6,ASSEARDSPLH
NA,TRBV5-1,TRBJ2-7,ASSLGQEASYEQY
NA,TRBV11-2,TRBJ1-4,ASSLDGGGNEKLF
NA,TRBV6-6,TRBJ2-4,ASPPPGVKNIQY
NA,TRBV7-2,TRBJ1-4,ASSLRATNEKLF
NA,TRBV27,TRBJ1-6,ASRPGTGANSPLH
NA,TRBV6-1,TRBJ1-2,ASRPTGQGLNGYT
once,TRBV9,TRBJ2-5,ASGPGTVQETQY
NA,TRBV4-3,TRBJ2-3,ASSRLDTDTQY
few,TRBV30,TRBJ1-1,AWGVVKDRAEAF
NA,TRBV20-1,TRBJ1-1,SAKPGREAF
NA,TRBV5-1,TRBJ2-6,ASSLSSGPSGANVLT
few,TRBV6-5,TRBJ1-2,ASRNRGQSGYT
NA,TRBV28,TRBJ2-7,ASSRTGPAWEQY
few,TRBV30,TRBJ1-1,AWIRGRTEAF
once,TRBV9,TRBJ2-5,ASSPRLVQETQY
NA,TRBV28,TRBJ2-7,ASSPPGDRYEQY
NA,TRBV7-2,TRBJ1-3,ASSLGGLTGNTIY
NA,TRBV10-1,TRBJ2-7,ASSESYARREQY
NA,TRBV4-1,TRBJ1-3,ASSPYEGGSGNTIY
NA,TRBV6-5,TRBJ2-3,ASSDGGLLDTQY
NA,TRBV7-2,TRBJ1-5,ASSFSQGAVQPQH
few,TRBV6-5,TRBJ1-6,ASSDRDNSPLH
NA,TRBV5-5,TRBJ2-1,ASSLAVLPRGNEQF
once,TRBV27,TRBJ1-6,ASRTADSPLH
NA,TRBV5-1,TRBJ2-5,ASSYGGVGETQY
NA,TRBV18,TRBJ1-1,ASSSDRNTEAF
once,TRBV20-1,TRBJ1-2,SATAGAGYT
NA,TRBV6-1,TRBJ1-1,ASSVVGIGTEAF
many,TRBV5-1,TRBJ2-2,ASSLNTGELF
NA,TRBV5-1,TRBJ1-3,ASSFQPASHSGNTIY
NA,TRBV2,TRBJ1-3,ASTWLRDGGNTIY